Only one count was recorded for the clone carrying this TCR beta chain. Its antigen remains unknown. CDR1 and CDR2 (germline): SGHNT, YENEEA. The length of the CDR3 is 17 residues. J lost 2 bases, V lost 5 bases, and 7 bases had no gene match. These data originate in a study of persistence of HIV-infected CD4 T cells. This was the immunoSEQ version 4 assay in survey mode. Repertoires were generated with immunoSEQ multiplex PCR, while TCRdb's copy carries only in-frame clones and drops some. The sample carries some 32,000 clones, roughly four fifths recorded once. Overlapping HIV-1 Gag 15-mer peptides at approximately 0.91 ug per peptide per mL were used. Memory cells lacking CD40L and CD69 with high CD45RO were sorted. For at least 4 years, plasma HIV-1 RNA was undetectable (<50 copies/mL).

The receptor comes from an adult woman with HIV who was CMV-seropositive. The sequences come from CD4+ T cells sorted from PBMCs after approximately 18-hour stimulation, collected from a patient who received antiretroviral therapy. The genes are TRBV11-3 and TRBJ2-1; TRBD2 matches 12 bases. The CDR3 here is CASSQPRTSGAYNEQFF. The CDR3 bases are TGTGCCAGCAGCCAACCCCGGACTAGCGGGGCCTACAATGAGCAGTTCTTC.